Listed below are T cell receptor beta chains from one sample, sequenced in a study of blood T cell repertoires in COVID-19. Clones were read by immunoSEQ multiplex PCR, and TCRdb kept only the in-frame ones, dropping some. Among 45,000 to 60,000 clones listed, roughly 84% were seen once. The specimen sequenced was peripheral blood. These receptors were obtained from a man aged 70 or older with active COVID-19. Each CDR3 is given without its conserved first and last residue. Each record gives: D gene, V gene, J gene, CDR3 length, CDR3 protein. The D gene is left open where the match is weak.

TRBD1	TRBV5-8	TRBJ1-5	15	ASSSFTGTGSNQPQH
TRBD2	TRBV27	TRBJ2-3	17	ASSLRGLAGASHTDTQY
TRBD2	TRBV3-1/TRBV3-2	TRBJ2-1	15	ASSPGWLAGGGLEQF
.	TRBV18	TRBJ2-7	17	ASSPPVSRGTGAPYEQY
.	TRBV7-3	TRBJ1-1	12	ASSLTPGNTEAF
.	TRBV5-8	TRBJ1-4	12	ASSGRDLNEKLF
.	TRBV19	TRBJ2-2	14	ASSKMTKMNTGELF
.	TRBV9	TRBJ2-1	12	ASSVGVGVAEQF
TRBD2	TRBV11-2	TRBJ2-4	18	ASSLEGSAGGSRAKNIQY
.	TRBV6-4	TRBJ1-2	13	ASSDSSKPRGGYT
.	TRBV10-1	TRBJ1-2	14	ASSEGAWVPDYGYT
TRBD1	TRBV2	TRBJ1-5	16	ASIRDRGAQGVNQPQH
.	TRBV21-1	TRBJ2-1	15	ASSPTEVSSSYNEQF
TRBD1	TRBV2	TRBJ1-5	10	ASRTGFQPQH
TRBD1	TRBV29-1	TRBJ1-4	11	SAYGQGGEKLF
.	TRBV18	TRBJ1-1	12	ASSPLGGTTEAF
.	TRBV5-8	TRBJ2-5	13	ASSYGQVHEETQY
.	TRBV29-1	TRBJ2-3	12	SVRLAGSTDTQY
TRBD2	TRBV5-1	TRBJ2-1	13	ASSLGRTGLAPSV
TRBD1	TRBV18	TRBJ1-5	15	ASSPIRGQGSMQPQH
.	TRBV4-2	TRBJ2-7	12	ASSQVAVSYEQY
.	TRBV20-1	TRBJ2-7	9	SASVYNEQY
.	TRBV7-2	TRBJ2-7	14	ASSMRTGTYSYEQY
TRBD2	TRBV2	TRBJ2-3	13	ASSGNSGGMDTQY
TRBD1	TRBV27	TRBJ2-3	13	ASSLRDRGSDTQY
.	TRBV20-1	TRBJ2-3	14	SASGRSGASTDTQY
TRBD1	TRBV4-3	TRBJ1-2	15	ASSQGQGAGGLYGYT
.	TRBV6-6	TRBJ1-5	12	ASSLQGNNQPQH
TRBD1	TRBV24-1	TRBJ2-1	14	ATSDPKTGGRNEQF
.	TRBV5-4	TRBJ1-2	15	ASSLDQGRGANYGYT
.	TRBV30	TRBJ2-1	12	AWSRTGWDNEQF
TRBD1	TRBV18	TRBJ1-3	15	ASSPKAGGEYADTIY
TRBD1	TRBV3-1/TRBV3-2	TRBJ1-3	15	ASSQLGPGGFGNTIY
TRBD1	TRBV5-1	TRBJ2-3	12	ASSPDRVRDTQY
.	TRBV5-1	TRBJ2-2	13	ATKPRTANTGELF
TRBD1	TRBV7-3	TRBJ2-3	13	ASSSPGQLTDTQY
TRBD2	TRBV3-1/TRBV3-2	TRBJ2-3	14	ASSHWRGGSTDTQY
TRBD2	TRBV24-1	TRBJ2-1	14	ATSDFRSSGGHERF
.	TRBV24-1	TRBJ2-2	12	APSEASNTGELF
.	TRBV12-3/TRBV12-4	TRBJ2-1	10	ATLGPGDEQF
.	TRBV5-5	TRBJ2-7	12	ASSLAAGSYEQY
TRBD1	TRBV13	TRBJ2-7	14	ASSSSTGGNRYEQY
.	TRBV6-6	TRBJ1-1	11	ASSSGLRAEAF
.	TRBV19	TRBJ1-3	12	ASKGGGVPNTIY
.	TRBV30	TRBJ2-7	12	AWSRPGTTYEQY
TRBD1	TRBV6-2/TRBV6-3	TRBJ2-1	12	ASSPDRENNEQF
TRBD1	TRBV2	TRBJ2-7	12	ASRGQGGSYEQY
.	TRBV7-8	TRBJ1-2	10	ASSPDNYGYT
TRBD1	TRBV5-1	TRBJ2-1	13	ASRSRAQGDGEQF
TRBD1	TRBV18	TRBJ2-7	12	ASSLGTGMYEQY
TRBD1	TRBV11-3	TRBJ2-1	13	ASSPSGYRGNEQF
TRBD2	TRBV27	TRBJ2-1	12	ASSRGLVYNEQF
.	TRBV7-8	TRBJ1-2	12	ASSFWEESNGYT